This entry lists 24 T cell receptor beta chains sequenced from one sample in a study of blood T cell repertoires in COVID-19. The data were produced by immunoSEQ multiplex PCR, yet TCRdb's version contains in-frame clones alone and is incomplete. The sample contains approximately 130,000 clones, about 86% of which appear only once. Material for sequencing was peripheral blood. These receptor sequences come from a woman in her fifties or sixties with active or convalescent COVID-19.

The chain recombines TRBV28 with TRBJ2-2; TRBD2 matches at 13 bases. This CDR3 contains 16 residues. The germline CDR1 and CDR2 sequences are MDHEN and SYDVKM. V was clipped by 8 bases and J by 6 bases; unmatched bases: 9. The DNA for the CDR3 is TGTGCCAGCGAGGGACTAGCGGGGCAAAGGGCCGGGGAGCTGTTTTTT. Translating it yields CASEGLAGQRAGELFF.

The CDR3 coding sequence is TGTGCCATCAGTCAGGGCTGGGTTCAGCCCCAGCATTTT. This translates into CAISQGWVQPQHF. The rearrangement links TRBV10-3 to TRBJ1-5; a possible D gene is TRBD1 (5 bases). The V gene's germline CDR1 is ENHRY and CDR2 SYGVKD. V lost 5 bases and J 6 bases, leaving 11 bases between the germline ends. The CDR3 extends over 13 amino acids.

The chain joins TRBV7-9 to TRBJ2-1; the D gene is possibly TRBD2 (5 bases). Per the germline V gene, CDR1 is SEHNR and CDR2 is FQNEAQ (reference sequence). V lost 3 bases and J lost 0, with 6 bases in between. The CDR3 runs to 14 residues. This CDR3 is CASSFGGSYNEQFF. In DNA form, the CDR3 reads TGTGCCAGCAGCTTCGGAGGCTCCTACAATGAGCAGTTCTTC. The whole variable domain, filled in from reference TRBV7-9 and TRBJ2-1, reads DTGVSQNPRHKITKRGQNVTFRCDPISEHNRLYWYRQTLGQGPEFLTYFQNEAQLEKSRLLSDRFSAERPKGSFSTLEIQRTEQGDSAMYLCASSFGGSYNEQFFGPGTRLTVL.

The V call is TRBV6-5, the J call TRBJ2-3; 8 nucleotides line up with TRBD2. Germline loops: CDR1 MNHEY, CDR2 SVGAGI. V shed 10 bases, J shed 4 bases, and the junction held 10 bases outside the gene matches. This CDR3 contains 14 residues. CDR3 nucleotide sequence: TGTGCCACCGACCCAGCGGGAGTCCCAGATACGCAGTATTTT. Protein: CATDPAGVPDTQYF.

This chain joins TRBV19 and TRBJ1-2; 8 nucleotides match TRBD1. The CDR3 is made up of 13 amino acids. Unmatched junction bases numbered 5, after V lost 6 bases and J lost 5 bases. CDR1 is LNHDA and CDR2 is SQIVND in the germline V gene (reference sequence). The CDR3 region has the DNA TGTGCCAGTAGCCCAGACAGGGGTTATGGCTACACCTTC. Encoded protein: CASSPDRGYGYTF.

This clone was seen only once. The gene calls are TRBV12-5 and TRBJ1-2, with 7 bases aligning to TRBD1. V shed 1 base, J shed 6 bases, and the junction held 5 bases outside the gene matches. Germline V gene lookup returns CDR1 LGHNT and CDR2 FRNRAP. The CDR3 spans 14 residues. The CDR3 here is CASGLADREDGYTF. The CDR3 DNA is TGTGCTAGTGGTTTGGCAGACAGGGAGGATGGCTACACCTTC.

The J gene is TRBJ2-3, the V gene TRBV20-1, with 10 bases matching TRBD2. Germline trimming cut 3 bases from V and 4 bases from J; bases unmatched to any gene: 16. The CDR3 consists of 18 residues. CDR1 and CDR2 from the germline V gene are DFQATT and SNEGSKA (reference sequence). CDR3 in DNA: TGCAGTGCTAGTGAGTTCCGCGCTAGCGGGGGCCTTGCAGATACGCAGTATTTT. Residues: CSASEFRASGGLADTQYF.

This chain uses TRBV5-6 with TRBJ1-1; the match to TRBD1 covers 9 bases. V lost 3 bases, J lost 6 bases, and 6 bases stayed unmatched. The CDR3 extends over 14 amino acids. Germline CDR1 reads SGHDT; CDR2 reads YYEEEE. DNA of the CDR3: TGTGCCAGCAGCTCCGGGACAGGGCGAGCTGAAGCTTTCTTT. Protein sequence: CASSSGTGRAEAFF.

This clone was seen a single time. The chain employs TRBV30 and TRBJ1-2, with D perhaps TRBD1 (6 bases). The CDR3 spans 14 residues. Germline values: CDR1 GTSNPN, CDR2 SVGIG (reference sequence). V lost 2 bases and J 8 bases, leaving 18 bases between the germline ends. CDR3 in amino acids: CAWSSGQRGYGYTF. The CDR3 coding sequence is TGTGCCTGGAGTTCCGGACAGAGGGGTTACGGCTACACCTTC.

V is TRBV6-5 and J is TRBJ2-1, with 11 bases lining up with TRBD2. Germline V CDR1 and CDR2: MNHEY, SVGAGI. The CDR3 length is 15 residues. Trimming at V came to 6 bases and at J to 7 bases, leaving 8 bases not matched to a gene. The CDR3 region has the DNA TGTGCCAGCAGCCCGACTAGCGGGATTAGGAATGAGCAGTTCTTC. This gives the protein CASSPTSGIRNEQFF.

This clone was observed a few times. This sequence joins TRBV7-2 and TRBJ2-7, with a weak D call TRBD2 (5 bases). V lost 1 base and J 4 bases, leaving 11 bases between the germline ends. The CDR3 consists of 14 residues. Germline CDR1 SGHTA, CDR2 FQGNSA. The CDR3 protein is CASSLVALGYEQYF. The CDR3, as DNA: TGTGCCAGCAGCTTAGTTGCACTAGGGTACGAGCAGTACTTC.

This sequence joins TRBV27 and TRBJ1-6; D is undetermined. The V and J ends lost 4 bases and 4 bases respectively, with 5 bases between them. The length of the CDR3 is 13 residues. Looked up from germline, CDR1 is MNHEY and CDR2 is SMNVEV (reference sequence). The CDR3 bases are TGTGCCAGCAGTTCACAGTATAATTCACCCCTCCACTTT. As protein: CASSSQYNSPLHF.

The genes are TRBV28 and TRBJ1-1; possible D gene TRBD1, 5 bases. CDR1 is MDHEN, CDR2 SYDVKM, per germline. The CDR3 consists of 11 residues. The V gene lost 2 bases and the J gene lost 8 bases, with 6 bases spanning the gap. The CDR3 nucleotides are TGTGCCAGCAGTTTAGGGGGGGAAGCTTTCTTT. It translates to CASSLGGEAFF.

CDR3 residues: CASSQGLALLSYEQYV. CDR3 DNA sequence: TGTGCCAGCAGCCAAGGACTAGCTTTACTCTCCTACGAGCAGTACGTC. This chain joins TRBV4-2 and TRBJ2-7; 7 bases line up with TRBD2. The CDR3 covers 16 residues. Germline-derived CDR1 and CDR2 are LGHNA and YNFKEQ. The V and J ends lost 1 base and 0 bases, in that order; junction bases with no gene match: 6.

The genes are TRBV5-1 and TRBJ1-1; D not resolved. The CDR3 totals 14 residues. V gave up 2 bases and J gave up 1 base, with 9 bases separating them. Germline assignment: CDR1 SGHRS and CDR2 YFSETQ. The DNA of the CDR3 is TGCGCCAGCAGCTTACTGGGCGCGAACACTGAAGCTTTCTTT. Translating gives CASSLLGANTEAFF.

The chain employs TRBV14 and TRBJ1-1; D remains ambiguous. This CDR3 region has 13 residues. Between the trimmed V and J ends, which lost 0 bases and 3 bases, there was a span of 5 bases. The V gene's germline CDR1 is SGHDN and CDR2 FVKESK. The CDR3 reads CASSQDMYTEAFF. The CDR3 DNA follows: TGTGCCAGCAGCCAAGATATGTACACTGAAGCTTTCTTT.

The V gene is TRBV5-6, the J gene TRBJ2-7; a possible D gene is TRBD1 (6 bases). Deletions cut 3 bases from V and 4 bases from J, with 8 bases between. The CDR3 sequence is 12 residues long. Germline CDR1 and CDR2: SGHDT and YYEEEE. Here the CDR3 DNA reads TGTGCCAGCAGCTCTCAGGGGTACGAGCAGTACGTC. The encoded protein is CASSSQGYEQYV.

The gene calls are TRBV19 and TRBJ1-2; the match to TRBD1 covers 7 bases. CDR1 is LNHDA, CDR2 SQIVND, per germline (reference sequence). The J segment lost 7 bases and the V segment lost 7 bases, leaving 18 bases of the junction unmatched. The CDR3 covers 16 residues. CDR3 sequence reads: CASTDSEGARNLGYTF. The CDR3 DNA reads as TGTGCCAGTACCGACAGCGAGGGGGCGCGGAATCTTGGCTACACCTTC.

The chain uses TRBV18 and TRBJ1-1; TRBD1 matches 9 bases. The CDR3 has 13 amino acids. The trim removed 6 bases at V and 7 bases at J, leaving 6 bases unmatched. CDR1 and CDR2 from the germline V gene are KGHSH and LQKENI. This chain's CDR3 is CASSWTGEVEAFF. The CDR3 nucleotides read TGTGCCAGCTCCTGGACAGGGGAGGTTGAAGCTTTCTTT.

This clone was recorded only once. The V gene is TRBV6-6, the J gene TRBJ2-5; 11 nucleotides line up with TRBD2. CDR3 size: 16 residues. Germline lookup yields CDR1 MNHNY and CDR2 SVGAGI (reference sequence). The J segment lost 1 base and the V segment lost 4 bases, leaving 5 bases of the junction unmatched. CDR3 sequence: CASSSVSGGGQETQYF. DNA for the CDR3: TGTGCCAGCAGTTCGGTTAGCGGGGGGGGCCAAGAGACCCAGTACTTC.

The gene calls are TRBV5-6 and TRBJ2-4; 8 positions agree with TRBD2. The CDR3 extends over 13 amino acids. The germline V gene has CDR1 SGHDT and CDR2 YYEEEE. With V trimmed by 0 bases and J by 12 bases, 5 bases remained unmatched. The CDR3 reads CASSLVGTRSQYF. The CDR3 DNA sequence: TGTGCCAGCAGCTTGGTCGGGACTAGGAGTCAGTACTTC.

The chain uses TRBV11-2 and TRBJ2-7; TRBD2 aligns across 7 bases. The CDR3 is made up of 15 amino acids. From germline, CDR1 is SGHAT and CDR2 FQNNGV. V gave up 5 bases and J gave up 0 bases; unmatched junction bases: 7. CDR3 DNA sequence: TGTGCCAGCAGCCCGGCGTCTAGCGGCTCCTACGAGCAGTACTTC. Translation: CASSPASSGSYEQYF.

The chain uses TRBV29-1 and TRBJ2-5; D unclear. The CDR3 runs 13 residues. Trimming took 4 bases from V and 1 from J, leaving 10 bases between them. Looked up from germline, CDR1 is SQVTM and CDR2 is ANQGSEA. In DNA, the CDR3 is TGCAGCGTTGGCGGTTCACTCCAAGAGACCCAGTACTTC. Protein product: CSVGGSLQETQYF. Together with reference TRBV29-1 and TRBJ2-5, the CDR3 gives the full variable domain: SAVISQKPSRDICQRGTSLTIQCQVDSQVTMMFWYRQQPGQSLTLIATANQGSEATYESGFVIDKFPISRPNLTFSTLTVSNMSPEDSSIYLCSVGGSLQETQYFGPGTRLLVL.

The chain uses TRBV28 and TRBJ1-1, with D hard to call. Germline assignment: CDR1 MDHEN and CDR2 SYDVKM. The CDR3 extends over 13 amino acids. Trimming stripped 7 bases from V and 0 bases from J, with 9 bases between. CDR3: CASTSPVNTEAFF. For the CDR3, the DNA is TGTGCCAGCACCTCCCCCGTGAACACTGAAGCTTTCTTT.